The clone carrying this T cell receptor beta chain was found once. Its antigen is currently unknown. This CDR3 spans 14 amino acids. V was trimmed by 8 bases and J by 2 bases, leaving 13 bases between them. Assay: immunoSEQ multiplex PCR; the TCRdb copy retains only in-frame clones and omits some. The sample has around 130,000 clones, under 95% seen once. This sample was taken from a study of T cell responses to AZD1222 COVID-19 vaccine. Study-wide context: Second doses that came at about 4 or about 12 weeks were put together.

Whole-study results and caveats: Vaccination with two AZD1222 doses was followed by a rise in Spike-specific TCR breadth and depth.

The receptor was derived from an adult in good health. The chain is built from TRBV23-1 and TRBJ1-5; D gene ambiguous. TRBV23-1 is classed as an ORF, of uncertain function. The sample here was peripheral blood, taken on day 0 of AZD1222 vaccination. CDR3 DNA: TGCGCCAGCCTTCTGAGGTGCGGCAATCAGCCCCAGCATTTT. Translation: CASLLRCGNQPQHF.